This T cell receptor beta chain comes out of a study of radiation and T cells in renal cell carcinoma. Study as a whole: Nephrectomy followed 15 Gy stereotactic body radiation by 4 weeks.

Clones were sequenced by immunoSEQ multiplex PCR, and TCRdb holds only the in-frame ones, with some missing. The sample lists approximately 79,000 clones; more than 75% were seen once. Time point reported: blood 2 weeks post-SBRT. This sample's treatment: 15 Gy SBRT to primary tumor, nephrectomy 4 weeks later. The tumor was a clear cell renal cell carcinoma. Notes on the study in general: From baseline, blood top tumor clonotypes peaked at 2 weeks post-radiation.

The CDR3 runs 14 residues. The J segment lost 7 bases and the V segment lost 4 bases, leaving 5 bases of the junction unmatched. Germline V gene sequence: CDR1 SEHNR, CDR2 FQNEAQ (reference sequence). As to this clone: The antigen is undetermined.

The receptor's source is a man aged 60 to 69 with renal cell carcinoma. The source was blood, collected from a patient whose treatment included radiotherapy and nephrectomy. The chain links TRBV7-9 to TRBJ2-1; 9 bases map to TRBD2. The CDR3 loop reads CASSYAGGGNEQFF. The DNA of the CDR3 is TGTGCCAGCAGCTATGCGGGAGGGGGGAATGAGCAGTTCTTC.